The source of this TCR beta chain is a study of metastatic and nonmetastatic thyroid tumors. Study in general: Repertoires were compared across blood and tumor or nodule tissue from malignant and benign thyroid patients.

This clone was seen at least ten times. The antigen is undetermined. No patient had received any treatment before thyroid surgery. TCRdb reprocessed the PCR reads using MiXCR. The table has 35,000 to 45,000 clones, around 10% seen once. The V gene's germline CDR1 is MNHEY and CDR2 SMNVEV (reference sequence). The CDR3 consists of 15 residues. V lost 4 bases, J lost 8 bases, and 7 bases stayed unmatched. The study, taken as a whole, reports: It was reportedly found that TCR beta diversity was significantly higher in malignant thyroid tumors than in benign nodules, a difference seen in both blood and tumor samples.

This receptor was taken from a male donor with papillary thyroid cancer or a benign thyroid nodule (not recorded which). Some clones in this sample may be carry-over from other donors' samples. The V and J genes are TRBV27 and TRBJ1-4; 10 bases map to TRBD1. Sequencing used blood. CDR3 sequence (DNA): TGTGCCAGCAGTTCTCCCGGGACAGGGGACGAAAAACTGTTTTTT. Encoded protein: CASSSPGTGDEKLFF.